One sample yielded the 10 T cell receptor beta chains listed below, sequenced in a study of CD8 T cells in ankylosing spondylitis. Whole-study results and caveats: Ankylosing spondylitis blood seemed to carry a telltale TCR beta motif made of several highly homologous variants.

Antigens of these TCRs are unknown. In TCRdb, the 5' RACE reads were re-called with MiXCR into one record per CDR3 protein. The table lists 400,000 to 450,000 distinct CDR3 sequences, 15% to 20% of them singletons, with 0.85% to 1.3% in the top ten. The sample comprised blood, either unsorted or a sorted T cell fraction (not recorded which). The source is a male donor with ankylosing spondylitis.

In its sample, this clonotype was seen many times. The gene calls are TRBV20-1 and TRBJ1-2; D is uncertain. This CDR3 is built from 12 residues. The germline gives CDR1 DFQATT, CDR2 SNEGSKA (reference sequence). Trimming took 3 bases from V and 8 from J, leaving 13 bases between them. CDR3 DNA: TGCAGTGCTAGGGAAACATCAAGGGGCTACACCTTC. This gives the protein CSARETSRGYTF.

The chain carries TRBV25-1 and TRBJ1-2, with a tentative D call TRBD1 (5 bases). Germline V CDR1 and CDR2: MGHDK, SYGVNS. The CDR3 contains 13 residues. The V end lost 3 bases, the J end lost 7 bases, and 12 bases lay between the germline ends. The DNA for the CDR3 is TGTGCCAGCAGTGAGGGGCACCTCCCTGGCTACACCTTC. This sequence encodes CASSEGHLPGYTF.

This clonotype was found once. The genes are TRBV18 and TRBJ2-5; TRBD2 aligns across 7 bases. The length of the CDR3 is 15 residues. Germline V gives CDR1 KGHSH, CDR2 LQKENI. Trimming took 5 bases from V and 4 from J; bases not matched to a gene: 10. CDR3 coding DNA: TGTGCCAGCTCAGAATCGGCGGGGGTGCCAGAGACCCAGTACTTC. This gives the protein CASSESAGVPETQYF.

This rearrangement joins TRBV5-1 to TRBJ2-1; weak D call: TRBD1 (5 bases). V was cut by 1 base and J by 8 bases, with 16 bases left in between. CDR1 is SGHRS, CDR2 YFSETQ, per germline. This CDR3 contains 15 residues. CDR3 nucleotides: TGCGCCAGCAGCTTGCCGGCAGGGATTGAGGATGAGCAGTTCTTC. This translates into CASSLPAGIEDEQFF.

This clonotype was recorded many times. The CDR3 region is CASSYTGQTYEQYF. The CDR3 DNA reads as TGTGCCAGCAGTTACACGGGACAGACCTACGAGCAGTACTTC. The V call is TRBV6-5, the J call TRBJ2-7, with TRBD1 identical over 7 bases. Germline V CDR1 and CDR2: MNHEY, SVGAGI. V shed 2 bases and J 2 bases; nucleotides not matched to a gene: 3. The CDR3 length is 14 residues.

The genes are TRBV4-1 and TRBJ1-1, with D perhaps matching TRBD1 (6 bases). Germline V lookup: CDR1 MGHRA, CDR2 YSYEKL. With 3 bases removed from V and 3 bases from J, the gap between germline ends came to 14 bases. The CDR3 runs 15 residues. Here the CDR3 DNA reads TGCGCCAGCAGCCAGGGGCAGGGGCCTGACACTGAAGCTTTCTTT. It codes for CASSQGQGPDTEAFF.

V gene TRBV12-3 or TRBV12-4 combines with J gene TRBJ2-1; D might be TRBD2 (5 bases). V was clipped by 2 bases and J by 2 bases, with 22 bases between them. The CDR3 sequence is 19 residues long. This CDR3 reads CASSLSFGLVQRAYNEQFF. The CDR3 region has the DNA TGTGCCAGCAGTTTATCGTTCGGGTTGGTGCAGAGGGCCTACAATGAGCAGTTCTTC.

The J gene is TRBJ2-2, the V gene TRBV3-1; D is uncertain. The CDR3 has 15 residues. Looked up from germline, CDR1 is LGHDT and CDR2 is YNNKEL (reference sequence). V was cut by 1 base and J by 1 base, with 7 bases left in between. Here the CDR3 DNA reads TGTGCCAGCAGCCAAGCGAGGAGGAACACCGGGGAGCTGTTTTTT. It encodes CASSQARRNTGELFF.

The chain uses TRBV19 and TRBJ1-2; D ambiguous. V dropped 6 bases and J dropped 4 bases, with 15 bases sitting between them. Germline V gene lookup returns CDR1 LNHDA and CDR2 SQIVND (reference sequence). The CDR3 runs 14 residues. The CDR3 bases are TGTGCCAGTAGCCCCCCCGGAGGCGGCTATGGCTACACCTTC. Its translation: CASSPPGGGYGYTF.

This clonotype came up many times. The chain combines TRBV25-1 with TRBJ2-1, with D hard to call. The V end lost 3 bases, the J end lost 2 bases, and 2 bases lay between the germline ends. Germline loops: CDR1 MGHDK, CDR2 SYGVNS. CDR3 length equals 12 residues. CDR3 nucleotide sequence: TGTGCCAGCAGTGACACCTACAATGAGCAGTTCTTC. Translating it yields CASSDTYNEQFF.